This TCR beta chain was identified during a study of tumor-infiltrating lymphocytes in primary liver carcinoma. Background on the study: Tumor staging was T1-T3 N0M0; sizes spanned roughly 4 to 10 cm across. Samples returned roughly 3.5 to 8 million productive TCRbeta reads, a yield that was similar across tissue types.

A primer in the constant region served to generate TCR beta cDNA from 450 to 600 ng of total RNA. Three nested multiplex PCR rounds, a slightly modified ARM-PCR, produced the libraries for TCR beta. The first two PCR rounds used TRBV1-TRBV30 primers with a Cbeta primer, about 9 cycles each. TCRdb reprocessed the multiplex PCR reads with MiXCR, giving one entry per CDR3 protein. This table has some 180,000 distinct CDR3 sequences, 60% appearing once. This CDR3 spans 13 amino acids. The V end lost 3 bases, the J end lost 6 bases, and 11 bases lay between the germline ends. Blood RNA was derived from unsorted whole blood, and germline DNA was extracted too. Patients showed chronic HBV infection and an absence of prior treatment. This clonotype was seen a few times. Its antigen is currently unknown. General observations from the study: Tumor region pairs outstripped tumor-adjacent and tumor-blood pairs in overlap.

The clonotype comes from a middle-aged man with primary liver carcinoma and hepatitis B virus infection. Sequenced sample: peripheral blood. The V and J genes are TRBV12-3 or TRBV12-4 and TRBJ1-1; D gene ambiguous. CDR3 amino acids: CASSFGVGPEAFF. The CDR3 nucleotides are TGTGCCAGCAGTTTTGGGGTCGGGCCTGAAGCTTTCTTT.